These 29 T cell receptor beta chains were sequenced from one sample in a study of PD-L1 blockade in urothelial cancer. Measured with immunoSEQ multiplex PCR; TCRdb has only the in-frame clones, and not every one. The sample consists of 29,000 or so clones, 87% of them appearing once. Source: PBMCs, taken around atezolizumab (anti-PD-L1) treatment. The receptors shown here come from a man aged 45-65 years with urothelial cancer.

The chain recombines TRBV6-5 with TRBJ2-6; 9 nucleotides match TRBD1. Germline lookup yields CDR1 MNHEY and CDR2 SVGAGI. With V trimmed by 5 bases and J by 2 bases, 1 base remained unmatched. This CDR3 contains 15 residues. In DNA form, the CDR3 reads TGTGCCAGCAGTGGGACAGGGCCTGGGGCCAACGTCCTGACTTTC. It is translated as CASSGTGPGANVLTF.

The chain recombines TRBV11-1 with TRBJ1-6; D is undetermined. Germline values: CDR1 SGHAT, CDR2 FQDESV (reference sequence). CDR3 length: 17 residues. Trimming removed 5 bases at V and 0 bases at J, with 14 bases between. In nucleotides, the CDR3 is TGTGCCAGCAGCCCTGTGCGTGGCGGCTCCTATAATTCACCCCTCCACTTT. Protein product: CASSPVRGGSYNSPLHF.

V gene TRBV5-1 combines with J gene TRBJ1-4; the match to TRBD1 covers 8 bases. CDR3 size: 15 residues. J was trimmed by 8 bases and V by 4 bases; bases with no gene match: 10. CDR1 SGHRS and CDR2 YFSETQ come from the germline V gene. The CDR3 reads CASSLGGQDVEKLFF. The DNA for the CDR3 is TGCGCCAGCAGCCTGGGGGGACAGGATGTCGAAAAACTGTTTTTT.

The CDR3 loop reads CASSLEAGGPLTRYF. CDR3 sequence (DNA): TGTGCCAGCAGCTTAGAAGCGGGAGGGCCCCTTACCCGGTACTTC. The chain combines TRBV5-4 with TRBJ2-7; 10 bases map to TRBD2. Trimming at V came to 2 bases and at J to 12 bases, leaving 14 bases not matched to a gene. Germline V CDR1 and CDR2: SGHNT, YYREEE (reference sequence). This CDR3 has 15 amino acids.

The chain joins TRBV7-6 to TRBJ2-5; TRBD1 matches at 7 bases. CDR3 length equals 14 residues. The germline V gene has CDR1 SGHVS and CDR2 FNYEAQ. V dropped 3 bases and J dropped 5; count of bases not matched to a gene: 6. This CDR3 is CASSFRGLGETQYF. CDR3 nucleotide sequence: TGTGCCAGCAGCTTCAGGGGGTTGGGGGAGACCCAGTACTTC.

V is TRBV28 and J is TRBJ2-1, with D perhaps matching TRBD2 (7 bases). Trimming removed 2 bases at V and 0 bases at J, with 20 bases between. Germline assignment: CDR1 MDHEN and CDR2 SYDVKM. This CDR3 region has 19 residues. CDR3 amino acids: CASSLIRAGASNSYNEQFF. CDR3 bases: TGTGCCAGCAGTTTAATCCGCGCGGGGGCGTCAAACTCCTACAATGAGCAGTTCTTC.

This sequence joins TRBV19 and TRBJ2-1; TRBD2 aligns across 7 bases. The V gene's germline CDR1 is LNHDA and CDR2 SQIVND (reference sequence). This CDR3 has 17 amino acids. Trimming took 3 bases from V and 2 from J; bases not matched to a gene: 10. The CDR3 DNA follows: TGTGCCAGTAGTATGGTTGGGGCGGGAGAGGCCTACAATGAGCAGTTCTTC. The encoded protein is CASSMVGAGEAYNEQFF.

The CDR3 DNA reads as TGTGCCAGCAGTGCCGAGGCTCTCCGCACAGATACGCAGTATTTT. Its translation: CASSAEALRTDTQYF. J is TRBJ2-3 and V is TRBV2, with D unclear. CDR1 SNHLY and CDR2 FYNNEI come from the germline V gene. The CDR3 is made up of 15 amino acids. V was cut by 4 bases and J by 1 base, with 12 bases left in between. The full variable domain, in which reference TRBV2 and TRBJ2-3 provide the parts outside the CDR3, is EPEVTQTPSHQVTQMGQEVILRCVPISNHLYFYWYRQILGQKVEFLVSFYNNEISEKSEIFDDQFSVERPDGSNFTLKIRSTKLEDSAMYFCASSAEALRTDTQYFGPGTRLTVL.

The V gene is TRBV4-1, the J gene TRBJ2-5; 7 nucleotides align to TRBD1. The end of the DNA fits TRBJ2-7 better, so the J call may be wrong. Per germline, CDR1 MGHRA and CDR2 YSYEKL. The CDR3 consists of 18 residues. The CDR3 nucleotides are TGCGCCAGCAGCCACCCTGGACAGGAGGCCCTAAGACACTACGAGCAGTACTTC. This translates into CASSHPGQEALRHYEQYF.

The rearrangement links TRBV10-3 to TRBJ2-7, with 10 bases that match TRBD1. With V trimmed by 6 bases and J by 6 bases, 11 bases remained unmatched. Germline CDR1 ENHRY, CDR2 SYGVKD. The CDR3 length is 15 residues. For the CDR3, the DNA is TGTGCCATCAGGGTACCGGGACAGGGGCTGGGCGAGCAGTACTTC. Translating it yields CAIRVPGQGLGEQYF.

The chain joins TRBV5-6 to TRBJ2-5; TRBD2 matches 7 bases. CDR3 length equals 15 residues. Germline V gene data show CDR1 as SGHDT and CDR2 as YYEEEE. The ends lost 4 bases at V and 5 bases at J; junction bases unmatched: 11. DNA of the CDR3: TGTGCCAGCAGCCTGCCGGCGGGGGAAGAGGAGACCCAGTACTTC. Translating it yields CASSLPAGEEETQYF.

This sequence joins TRBV5-4 and TRBJ1-5, with 9 bases matching TRBD1. The germline gives CDR1 SGHNT, CDR2 YYREEE (reference sequence). This CDR3 has 15 residues. Germline trimming cut 0 bases from V and 7 bases from J; bases unmatched to any gene: 5. The CDR3 DNA is TGTGCCAGCAGCTTGGGGACAGGGGTACCGCAGCCCCAGCATTTT. This codes for CASSLGTGVPQPQHF.

The chain has TRBV30 and TRBJ2-7; 9 bases are a match to TRBD2. V dropped 4 bases and J dropped 6; count of bases not matched to a gene: 16. CDR3 size: 16 residues. The germline V gene has CDR1 GTSNPN and CDR2 SVGIG (reference sequence). In nucleotides, the CDR3 is TGTGCCTGGACCATCGGTGGGCTAGCGGGGAGGAGCGAGCAGTACTTC. Protein product: CAWTIGGLAGRSEQYF.

The chain has TRBV4-2 and TRBJ1-2; the D is unclear. Trimming took 0 bases from V and 4 from J, leaving 9 bases between them. CDR1 and CDR2 from the germline V gene are LGHNA and YNFKEQ. The CDR3 covers 14 residues. As DNA, the CDR3 is TGTGCCAGCAGCCAAGATCCACTACCCTATGGCTACACCTTC. Protein: CASSQDPLPYGYTF.

The J gene is TRBJ1-3, the V gene TRBV6-1, with 8 bases that match TRBD1. CDR1 MNHNS and CDR2 SASEGT come from the germline V gene. CDR3 length: 14 amino acids. The junction had 3 bases not matched to a gene; V was cut back by 4 bases and J by 4 bases. The CDR3 here is CASSGHRGGNTIYF. CDR3 nucleotides: TGTGCCAGCAGTGGGCACAGGGGGGGAAACACCATATATTTT.

This sequence joins TRBV30 and TRBJ1-1; D is unclear. The V end lost 4 bases, the J end lost 7 bases, and 10 bases lay between the germline ends. Per germline, CDR1 GTSNPN and CDR2 SVGIG (reference sequence). The CDR3 consists of 11 residues. This CDR3 reads CAWKRRDEAFF. Here the CDR3 DNA reads TGTGCCTGGAAGCGTCGGGATGAAGCTTTCTTT.

The V gene is TRBV28, the J gene TRBJ2-4, with D maybe TRBD2 (5 bases). Germline V gene lookup returns CDR1 MDHEN and CDR2 SYDVKM. V was pared by 6 bases and J by 8 bases, with 14 bases between. The CDR3 has 13 residues. The CDR3 sequence: CASRGRAHDIQYF. The DNA of the CDR3 is TGTGCCAGCAGAGGGCGGGCGCACGACATTCAGTACTTC.

The chain recombines TRBV7-2 with TRBJ2-7, with 11 bases matching TRBD2. CDR1 is SGHTA and CDR2 is FQGNSA in the germline V gene. The CDR3 spans 16 residues. J gave up 2 bases and V 4 bases, and 7 bases lay outside the gene matches. The CDR3 coding sequence is TGTGCCAGCAGCTATACCGGGACTAGCGGACCCTACGAGCAGTACTTC. Amino acid sequence: CASSYTGTSGPYEQYF. The whole variable domain, filled in from reference TRBV7-2 and TRBJ2-7, reads GAGVSQSPSNKVTEKGKDVELRCDPISGHTALYWYRQSLGQGLEFLIYFQGNSAPDKSGLPSDRFSAERTGGSVSTLTIQRTQQEDSAVYLCASSYTGTSGPYEQYFGPGTRLTVT.

The V call is TRBV30, the J call TRBJ2-6; D is ambiguous. V lost 3 bases and J lost 0, with 12 bases in between. Germline CDR1 and CDR2: GTSNPN and SVGIG (reference sequence). The CDR3 has 16 amino acids. The chain's CDR3 is CAWRPGSRSGANVLTF. CDR3 sequence (DNA): TGTGCCTGGAGACCGGGTTCACGCTCTGGGGCCAACGTCCTGACTTTC.

This clone has only one observation. This chain uses TRBV7-8 with TRBJ1-2; 9 nucleotides match TRBD1. This CDR3 comprises 16 residues. CDR1 is SGHVS and CDR2 is FQNEAQ in the germline V gene. Trimming at V came to 4 bases and at J to 8 bases, leaving 14 bases not matched to a gene. The CDR3 loop reads CASSSRGQGKSWGYTF. CDR3 DNA: TGTGCCAGCAGCTCCCGTGGACAGGGGAAGTCTTGGGGCTACACCTTC.

The rearrangement uses TRBV10-1 and TRBJ2-7; 7 bases map to TRBD1. Germline trimming cut 0 bases from V and 2 bases from J; bases unmatched to any gene: 4. The germline CDR1 and CDR2 sequences are WNHNN and SYGVQD (reference sequence). This CDR3 is 15 amino acids long. The CDR3 loop reads CASSESTGDPYEQYF. For the CDR3, the DNA is TGCGCCAGCAGTGAGTCCACAGGGGACCCCTACGAGCAGTACTTC.

This clone was counted between two and nine times. V gene TRBV6-4 combines with J gene TRBJ2-1, with TRBD2 matching 11 bases. The J segment lost 4 bases and the V segment lost 3 bases, leaving 2 bases of the junction unmatched. CDR1 is MRHNA and CDR2 is SNTAGT in the germline V gene. This CDR3 contains 15 residues. The CDR3 reads CASSETSGEYNEQFF. In DNA, the CDR3 is TGTGCCAGCAGTGAGACTAGCGGGGAGTACAATGAGCAGTTCTTC.

The chain has TRBV5-6 and TRBJ2-1; 11 bases are a match to TRBD2. After removal of 0 bases from V and 6 bases from J, the junction contained 2 bases not matched to a gene. The CDR3 contains 15 residues. Germline loops: CDR1 SGHDT, CDR2 YYEEEE. The CDR3 DNA reads TGTGCCAGCAGCTTGGTACTAGCGGGAGCCAATGAGCAGTTCTTC. This gives the protein CASSLVLAGANEQFF.

This clone appeared a single time. The chain links TRBV5-5 to TRBJ1-2; D not certain. Germline CDR1 reads SGHKS; CDR2 reads YYEKEE (reference sequence). V was trimmed by 0 bases and J by 6 bases, leaving 9 bases between them. This CDR3 has 13 residues. The CDR3 DNA sequence: TGTGCCAGCAGCTTGGTGACCGGGGATGGCTACACCTTC. The encoded protein is CASSLVTGDGYTF.

The V and J genes are TRBV6-1 and TRBJ2-2, with 7 bases matching TRBD1. CDR3 length: 14 amino acids. Germline V lookup: CDR1 MNHNS, CDR2 SASEGT. Trimming removed 5 bases from V and 7 bases from J; junction bases left unmatched: 7. CDR3 bases: TGTGCCAGCAGTAGGACAGGAAAAAACGGGGAGCTGTTTTTT. The encoded protein is CASSRTGKNGELFF.

The V and J genes are TRBV9 and TRBJ1-3; possible D gene TRBD1, 6 bases. V was trimmed by 3 bases and J by 4 bases, leaving 14 bases between them. CDR1 and CDR2 from the germline V gene are SGDLS and YYNGEE. The CDR3 consists of 15 residues. The CDR3 sequence is CASSGPDRSGNTIYF. CDR3 DNA sequence: TGTGCCAGCAGCGGTCCCGACAGGTCGGGAAACACCATATATTTT.

Here the CDR3 DNA reads TGTGCCACCAGCAGCTACAGGGGACCCTACGAGCAGTACTTC. The encoded protein is CATSSYRGPYEQYF. The V call is TRBV15, the J call TRBJ2-7; 7 bases are shared with TRBD1. The CDR3 has 14 amino acids. Germline V gene data show CDR1 as LNHNV and CDR2 as YYDKDF (reference sequence). Trimming cost V 3 bases and J 2 bases; bases outside gene matches: 4. Full variable domain (remainder filled in from reference TRBV15 and TRBJ2-7): DAMVIQNPRYQVTQFGKPVTLSCSQTLNHNVMYWYQQKSSQAPKLLFHYYDKDFNNEADTPDNFQSRRPNTSFCFLDIRSPGLGDTAMYLCATSSYRGPYEQYFGPGTRLTVT.

V is TRBV18 and J is TRBJ1-2, with D unclear. The CDR3 totals 12 residues. The germline V gene has CDR1 KGHSH and CDR2 LQKENI. V was pared by 2 bases and J by 6 bases, with 7 bases between. The CDR3 nucleotides are TGTGCCAGCTCACCAGGGAGGGATGGCTACACCTTC. It codes for CASSPGRDGYTF.

The chain employs TRBV13 and TRBJ1-1; the match to TRBD1 covers 7 bases. Germline CDR1 reads PRHDT; CDR2 reads FYEKMQ (reference sequence). The CDR3 is 14 amino acids. V shed 3 bases and J 1 base; nucleotides not matched to a gene: 2. CDR3 residues: CASSFRDRNTEAFF. In DNA form, the CDR3 reads TGTGCCAGCAGCTTCCGGGACAGGAACACTGAAGCTTTCTTT.